Presented here are 2 T cell receptor beta chains from one specimen sequenced in a study of cytomegalovirus exposure and HLA in healthy donors. The PCR ran on 60 Vbeta and 13 Jbeta primers. Clones were sequenced by immunoSEQ multiplex PCR, and TCRdb holds only the in-frame ones, with some missing. The table includes approximately 100,000 clones, about 76% detected once. Material: PBMCs. The receptors were gathered from a middle-aged man in good health and CMV-seronegative.

The V and J genes are TRBV5-5 and TRBJ2-5, with 10 nucleotides matching TRBD2. The germline V gene has CDR1 SGHKS and CDR2 YYEKEE (reference sequence). V lost 4 bases to trimming and J lost 5 bases; unmatched junction nucleotides: 8. CDR3 length equals 15 residues. The CDR3 nucleotides are TGTGCCAGCAGCCTACTCCCGGGACTAGCGGAGACCCAGTACTTC. As protein: CASSLLPGLAETQYF.

The V and J genes are TRBV9 and TRBJ2-7, with 10 bases fitting TRBD2. The V and J ends lost 3 bases and 1 base, in that order; junction bases with no gene match: 1. CDR1 and CDR2 from the germline V gene are SGDLS and YYNGEE. This CDR3 region has 14 residues. The CDR3 bases are TGTGCCAGCAGCGGGACTAGCGGATCCTACGAGCAGTACTTC. Translated, it gives CASSGTSGSYEQYF.